This T cell receptor beta chain was found in a study of cytomegalovirus exposure and HLA in healthy donors. General study points: According to an earlier analysis, most TCR beta V segments yielded productive rearrangements about 87% or about 30% of the time.

Comments on this clone: Its antigen is unidentified.

Germline loops: CDR1 LGHNA, CDR2 YNFKEQ. Trimming removed 4 bases from V and 4 bases from J; junction bases left unmatched: 6. This CDR3 comprises 14 residues. These donors counted as nominally healthy when sampled, but unrecorded immune exposures were likely. Primers included in the PCR were 60 Vbeta and 13 Jbeta primers. The repertoire was sequenced with immunoSEQ multiplex PCR; TCRdb's copy has only in-frame clones and lacks some. The sample has about 53,000 clones, and its top ten clones hold 9.5% to 15%. This chain uses TRBV4-2 with TRBJ1-1; TRBD1 matches at 7 bases. This TCR derives from a man younger than 30 in good health and CMV-seropositive. The specimen sequenced was PBMCs. The CDR3 protein is CASSRGQEGTEAFF. DNA of the CDR3: TGTGCCAGCAGCCGCGGACAGGAGGGCACTGAAGCTTTCTTT.